The TCR beta chain under discussion was sequenced for a study of cytomegalovirus exposure and HLA in healthy donors. Germline V gene data show CDR1 as SGHTA and CDR2 as FQGTGA. The CDR3 sequence is 14 residues long. Trimming cost V 1 base and J 4 bases, with 9 bases left between them. The PCR used 60 Vbeta and 13 Jbeta primers. Libraries were prepared by immunoSEQ multiplex PCR; TCRdb keeps only in-frame clonotypes and omits some of them. Found here are approximately 100,000 clones, around two thirds of them singletons; the top ten hold less than 4.5%. The rearrangement links TRBV7-3 to TRBJ2-3; D not resolved. This TCR derives from a man aged 25 to 40 in good health and CMV-seropositive. The sequencing sample was made of PBMCs. The CDR3 DNA sequence: TGTGCCAGCAGCTTAAGCAACTATCCAGATACGCAGTATTTT. The encoded protein is CASSLSNYPDTQYF.